This T cell receptor beta chain appears in the sequencing data of a study of blood T cell repertoires in COVID-19. Sequencing was performed with immunoSEQ multiplex PCR; in TCRdb, only in-frame clones are kept and a portion is missing. This sample has about 38,000 clones, with around four fifths found just once. V gave up 6 bases and J gave up 0 bases, with 8 bases separating them. The CDR3 spans 13 residues. This receptor was taken from a man over 45 with active COVID-19. The sequenced sample was peripheral blood. The V and J genes are TRBV12-3 or TRBV12-4 and TRBJ2-5, with D possibly matching TRBD1 (6 bases). Here the CDR3 reads CASRGQYQETQYF. CDR3 bases: TGTGCCAGCAGAGGACAGTACCAAGAGACCCAGTACTTC.